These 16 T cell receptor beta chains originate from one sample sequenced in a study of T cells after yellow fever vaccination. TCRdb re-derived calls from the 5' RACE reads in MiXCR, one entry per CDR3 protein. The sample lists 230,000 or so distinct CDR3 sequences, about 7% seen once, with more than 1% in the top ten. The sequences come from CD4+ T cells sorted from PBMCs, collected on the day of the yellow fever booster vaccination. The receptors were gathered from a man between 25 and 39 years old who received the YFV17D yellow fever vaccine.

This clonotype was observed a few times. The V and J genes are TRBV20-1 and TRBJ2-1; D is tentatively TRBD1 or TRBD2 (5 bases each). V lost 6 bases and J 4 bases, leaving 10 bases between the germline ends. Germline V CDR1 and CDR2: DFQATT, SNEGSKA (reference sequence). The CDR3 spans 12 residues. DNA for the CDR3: TGCAGTGCCTCGAGGGGTTACAATGAGCAGTTCTTC. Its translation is CSASRGYNEQFF.

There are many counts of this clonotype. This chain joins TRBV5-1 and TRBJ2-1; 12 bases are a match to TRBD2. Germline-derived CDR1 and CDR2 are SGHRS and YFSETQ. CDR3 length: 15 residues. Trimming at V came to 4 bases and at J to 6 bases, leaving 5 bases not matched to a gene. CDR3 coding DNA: TGCGCCAGCAGCAGTCCGACTAGCGGGGGCAATGAGCAGTTCTTC. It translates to CASSSPTSGGNEQFF.

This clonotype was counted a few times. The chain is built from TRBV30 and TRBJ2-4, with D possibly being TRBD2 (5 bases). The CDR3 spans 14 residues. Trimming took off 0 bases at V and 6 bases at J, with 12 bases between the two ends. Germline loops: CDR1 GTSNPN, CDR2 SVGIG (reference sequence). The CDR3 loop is CAWSVLTSGNIQYF. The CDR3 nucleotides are TGTGCCTGGAGTGTACTAACTAGTGGAAACATTCAGTACTTC.

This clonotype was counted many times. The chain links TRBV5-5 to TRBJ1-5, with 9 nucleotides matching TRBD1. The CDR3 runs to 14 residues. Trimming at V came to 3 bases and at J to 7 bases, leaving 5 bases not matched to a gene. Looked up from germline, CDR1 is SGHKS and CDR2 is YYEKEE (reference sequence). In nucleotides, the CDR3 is TGTGCCAGCAGCTCAACGGGACAGGGCCAGCCCCAGCATTTT. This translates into CASSSTGQGQPQHF.

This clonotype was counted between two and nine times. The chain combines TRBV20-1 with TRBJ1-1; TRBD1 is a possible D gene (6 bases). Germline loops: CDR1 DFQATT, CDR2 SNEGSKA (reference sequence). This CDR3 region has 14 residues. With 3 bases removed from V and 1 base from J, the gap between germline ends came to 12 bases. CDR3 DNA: TGCAGTGCTAGGAGGGGGGCTCAGAACACTGAAGCTTTCTTT. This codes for CSARRGAQNTEAFF.

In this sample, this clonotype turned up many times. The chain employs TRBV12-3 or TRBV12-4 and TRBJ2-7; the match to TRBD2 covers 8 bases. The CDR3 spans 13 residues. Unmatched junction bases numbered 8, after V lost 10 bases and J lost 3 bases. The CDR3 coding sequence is TGTGCCACCCAGCCGAGCGGGAGCTACGAGCAGTACTTC. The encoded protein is CATQPSGSYEQYF.

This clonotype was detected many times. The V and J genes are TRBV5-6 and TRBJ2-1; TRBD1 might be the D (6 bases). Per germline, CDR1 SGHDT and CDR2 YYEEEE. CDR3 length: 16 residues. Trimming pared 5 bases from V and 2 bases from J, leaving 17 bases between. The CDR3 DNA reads TGTGCCAGCAGTTCTCTCCAGGGGCGAACCTACAATGAGCAGTTCTTC. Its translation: CASSSLQGRTYNEQFF.

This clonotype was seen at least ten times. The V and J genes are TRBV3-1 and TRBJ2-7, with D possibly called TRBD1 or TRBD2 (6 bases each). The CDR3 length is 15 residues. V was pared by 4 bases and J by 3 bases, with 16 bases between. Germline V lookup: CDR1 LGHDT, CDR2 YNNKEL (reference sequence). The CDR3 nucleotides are TGTGCCAGCAGCCTATCCCCCGGGGGCGTCTACGAGCAGTACTTC. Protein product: CASSLSPGGVYEQYF.

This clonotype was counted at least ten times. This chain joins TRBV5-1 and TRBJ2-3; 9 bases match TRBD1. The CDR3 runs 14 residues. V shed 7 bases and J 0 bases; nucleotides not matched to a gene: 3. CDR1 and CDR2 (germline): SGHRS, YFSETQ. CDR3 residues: CASGDRGSTDTQYF. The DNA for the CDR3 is TGCGCCAGCGGCGACAGGGGGAGCACAGATACGCAGTATTTT. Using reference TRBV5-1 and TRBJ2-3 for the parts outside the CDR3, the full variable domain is KAGVTQTPRYLIKTRGQQVTLSCSPISGHRSVSWYQQTPGQGLQFLFEYFSETQRNKGNFPGRFSGRQFSNSRSEMNVSTLELGDSALYLCASGDRGSTDTQYFGPGTRLTVL.

CDR3 sequence (DNA): TGCAGTGCTAGTACCGGGACTGCGAACACCGGGGAGCTGTTTTTT. Its translation is CSASTGTANTGELFF. The genes are TRBV20-1 and TRBJ2-2, with D perhaps matching TRBD2 (6 bases). The CDR3 length is 15 residues. CDR1 and CDR2 from the germline V gene are DFQATT and SNEGSKA (reference sequence). V lost 3 bases and J lost 0, with 11 bases in between.

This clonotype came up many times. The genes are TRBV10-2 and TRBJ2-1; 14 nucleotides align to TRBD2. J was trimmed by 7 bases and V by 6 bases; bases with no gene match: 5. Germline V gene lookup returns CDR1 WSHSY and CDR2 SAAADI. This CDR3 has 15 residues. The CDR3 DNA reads TGCGCCAGCAGAAGGACTAGCGGGAGGAGGAATGAGCAGTTCTTC. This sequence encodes CASRRTSGRRNEQFF.

The CDR3 bases are TGTGCCAGCAGCTTAACGATTAGCGGGAGGGCCTTTGATGAGCAGTTCTTC. Its protein product is CASSLTISGRAFDEQFF. This chain connects TRBV7-3 to TRBJ2-1; 11 bases are a match to TRBD2. V lost 0 bases and J lost 8; bases outside the gene matches: 9. This CDR3 comprises 17 residues. Germline CDR1 reads SGHTA; CDR2 reads FQGTGA.

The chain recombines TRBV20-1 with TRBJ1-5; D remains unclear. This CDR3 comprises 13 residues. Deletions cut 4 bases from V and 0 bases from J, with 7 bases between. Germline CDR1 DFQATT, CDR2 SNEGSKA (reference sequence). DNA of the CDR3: TGCAGTGCTACAGTATATAGCAATCAGCCCCAGCATTTT. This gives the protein CSATVYSNQPQHF.

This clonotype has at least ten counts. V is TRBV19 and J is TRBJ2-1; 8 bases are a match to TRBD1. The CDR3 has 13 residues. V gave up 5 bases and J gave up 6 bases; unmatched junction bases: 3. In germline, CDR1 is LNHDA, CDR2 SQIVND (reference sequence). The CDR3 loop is CASSLQGANEQFF. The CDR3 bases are TGTGCCAGTAGTCTGCAGGGGGCCAATGAGCAGTTCTTC.

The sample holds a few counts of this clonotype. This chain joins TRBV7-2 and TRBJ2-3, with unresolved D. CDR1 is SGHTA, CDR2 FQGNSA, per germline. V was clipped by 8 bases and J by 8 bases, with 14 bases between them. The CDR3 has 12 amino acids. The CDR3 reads CASLRITSTQYF. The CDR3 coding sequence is TGTGCCAGCTTAAGGATTACATCTACGCAGTATTTT.

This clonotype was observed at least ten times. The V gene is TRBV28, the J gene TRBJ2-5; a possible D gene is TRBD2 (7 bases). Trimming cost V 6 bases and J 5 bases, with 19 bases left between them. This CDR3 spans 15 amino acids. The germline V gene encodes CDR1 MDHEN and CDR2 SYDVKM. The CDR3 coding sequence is TGTGCCAGCAGCCCGCCTGGGGGGGGCAGGGAGACCCAGTACTTC. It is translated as CASSPPGGGRETQYF.